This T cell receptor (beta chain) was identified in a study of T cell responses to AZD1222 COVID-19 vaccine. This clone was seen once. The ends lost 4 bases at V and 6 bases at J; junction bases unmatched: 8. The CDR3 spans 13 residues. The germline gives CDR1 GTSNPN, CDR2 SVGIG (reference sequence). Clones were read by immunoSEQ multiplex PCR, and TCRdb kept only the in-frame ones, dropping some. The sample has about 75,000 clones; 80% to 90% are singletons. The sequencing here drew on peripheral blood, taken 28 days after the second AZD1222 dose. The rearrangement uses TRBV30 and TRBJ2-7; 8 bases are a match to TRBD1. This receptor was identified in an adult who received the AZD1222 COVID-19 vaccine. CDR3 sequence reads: CAWNPRGPPEQYF. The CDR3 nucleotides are TGTGCCTGGAATCCCAGGGGGCCCCCCGAGCAGTACTTC. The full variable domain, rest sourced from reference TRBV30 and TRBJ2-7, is SQTIHQWPATLVQPVGSPLSLECTVEGTSNPNLYWYRQAAGRGLQLLFYSVGIGQISSEVPQNLSASRPQDRQFILSSKKLLLSDSGFYLCAWNPRGPPEQYFGPGTRLTVT.